This T cell receptor beta chain is drawn from a study of OX40 agonist ivuxolimab in advanced cancers. With regard to the full study: Ivuxolimab, which targeted the costimulatory receptor OX40 (CD134), was an agonistic, fully human IgG2 monoclonal antibody. The paper covers the monotherapy dose-escalation part of the phase I ivuxolimab trial, which included N ≈ 54 patients. Partial responses occurred in three dose-escalation patients: two with cutaneous melanoma and one with hepatocellular carcinoma. Peripheral TCRbeta sequencing was intended to test whether TCR sequence diversity was altered and clonal T-cell expansion was caused by ivuxolimab. Of the approximately 50 patients in dose escalation, around 20 had hepatocellular carcinoma, some 15 had melanoma, 9 had renal cell carcinoma and 9 had head and neck cancer. Patients were allowed to have had prior anti-PD-1, anti-PD-L1 or anti-CTLA-4 therapy, and about 40% of the dose-escalation patients had been treated with checkpoint inhibitors. Intravenous ivuxolimab was administered to patients every 2 weeks at six dose levels: 0.01, 0.1, 0.3, 1.5, 3 and 10 mg/kg. In the dose-escalation cohort, 82.7% of patients were male, and the mean age was approximately 55 years, with a range of roughly 23 to 85.

On the study overall, not on this receptor specifically: Partial responders in the 0.1-3.0 mg/kg groups had among the lowest normalized peripheral clonal expansion, especially among CD8+ T cells. On average, CD8+ T cells showed more expanded clones than CD4+ T cells after ivuxolimab. Clonal expansion of both CD4+ and CD8+ blood T cells was observed from baseline to week 6 at doses 0.1 to 3.0 mg/kg. Low levels of normalized T-cell clonal expansion were also seen in some patients who did not respond. The antigen specificity of the peripheral T cells that underwent clonal expansion was not determined.

Reading from cysteine to valine, the CDR3 counts 13 amino acids. The sequence is cut down to CDR3 DNA, 39 bases in frame from base 1. CDR1 and CDR2 are drawn from the germline V gene: MDHEN, SYDVKM. The V and J ends are trimmed by 2 bases and 1 base, leaving 6 bases between them. To sequence the TCRbeta CDR3 region, genomic DNA was isolated from the sorted cells. TCRbeta CDR3 regions were sequenced using the immunoSEQ Assay. This immuneACCESS table, as held by TCRdb, lists in-frame sequences with V and J called but not all clones. Of the missing ones, under half trace to an unresolved V gene in checked studies; the others have no known cause. The sample yields about 91,000 clones; around 80% were counted once. The top ten constitute 0.95% to 1.3% of the sample. The trial excluded patients who had a history of autoimmune disease or were on systemic immunosuppression. Peripheral blood for TCR sequencing was collected from all dose cohorts at baseline, on cycle 4 day 1, and on cycle 7 day 1. The samples were drawn from a first-in-human, open-label, multicenter phase I dose-escalation trial of ivuxolimab. Adults with locally advanced or metastatic melanoma, renal cell carcinoma, hepatocellular carcinoma or head and neck squamous cell carcinoma were enrolled in the trial. Before TCR sequencing, CD4+ T cells and CD8+ T cells were sorted from peripheral blood as separate populations.

In the case of this clone: This receptor's antigen is unknown. No clone much larger than this one lies a single base away; base qualities are absent.

This specimen was CD4+ or CD8+ T cells sorted from blood, taken in a trial of the OX40 agonist ivuxolimab. This receptor chain uses TRBV28 and TRBJ2-7; no confident D gene assignment can be made. This clonotype was obtained from an adult with an advanced solid tumor such as melanoma, head and neck, liver or kidney cancer. The DNA sequence is as follows: TGTGCCAGCAGTTTAAGCCTTTCCTACGAGCAGTACGTC. Its product reads: CASSLSLSYEQYV.